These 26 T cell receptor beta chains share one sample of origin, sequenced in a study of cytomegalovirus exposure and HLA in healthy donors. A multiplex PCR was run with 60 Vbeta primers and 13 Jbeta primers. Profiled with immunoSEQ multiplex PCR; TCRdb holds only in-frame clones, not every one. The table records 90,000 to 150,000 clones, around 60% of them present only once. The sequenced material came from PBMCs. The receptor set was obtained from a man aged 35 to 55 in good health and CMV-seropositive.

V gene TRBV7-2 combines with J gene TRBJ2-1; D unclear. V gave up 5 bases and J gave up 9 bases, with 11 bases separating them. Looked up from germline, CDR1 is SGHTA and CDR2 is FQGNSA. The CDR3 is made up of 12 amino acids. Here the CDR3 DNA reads TGTGCCAGCAGCCGCCCAACATCTGAGCAGTTCTTC. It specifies CASSRPTSEQFF.

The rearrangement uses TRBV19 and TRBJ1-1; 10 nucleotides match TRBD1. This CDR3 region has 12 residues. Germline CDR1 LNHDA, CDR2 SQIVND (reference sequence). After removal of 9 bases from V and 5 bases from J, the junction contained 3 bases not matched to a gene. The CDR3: CASWTGGTEAFF. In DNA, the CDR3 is TGTGCCAGCTGGACAGGGGGTACTGAAGCTTTCTTT.

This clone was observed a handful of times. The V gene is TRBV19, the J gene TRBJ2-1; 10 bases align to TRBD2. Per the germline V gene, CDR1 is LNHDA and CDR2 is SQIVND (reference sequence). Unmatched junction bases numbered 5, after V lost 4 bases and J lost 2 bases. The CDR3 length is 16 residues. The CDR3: CASSTSLAGTYNEQFF. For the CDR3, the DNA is TGTGCCAGTAGTACCTCACTAGCGGGGACCTACAATGAGCAGTTCTTC.

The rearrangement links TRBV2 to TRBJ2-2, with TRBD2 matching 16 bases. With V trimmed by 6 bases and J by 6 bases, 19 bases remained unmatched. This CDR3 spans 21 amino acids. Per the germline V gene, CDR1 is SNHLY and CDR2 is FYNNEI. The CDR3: CASRATLPGLAGGRNPGELFF. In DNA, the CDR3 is TGTGCCAGCAGGGCGACCCTGCCGGGACTAGCGGGGGGGCGTAACCCCGGGGAGCTGTTTTTT.

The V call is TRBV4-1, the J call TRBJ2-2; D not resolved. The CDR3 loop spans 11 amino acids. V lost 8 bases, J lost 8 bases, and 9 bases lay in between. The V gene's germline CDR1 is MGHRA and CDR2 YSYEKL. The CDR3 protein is CASGLKGELFF. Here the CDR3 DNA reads TGCGCCAGCGGGCTTAAGGGGGAGCTGTTTTTT.

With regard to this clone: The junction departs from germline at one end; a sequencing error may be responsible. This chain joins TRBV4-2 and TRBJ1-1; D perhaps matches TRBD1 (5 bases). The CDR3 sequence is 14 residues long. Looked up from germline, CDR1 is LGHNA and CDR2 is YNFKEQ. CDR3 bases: TGTGCCGGCAGCCGAAACCAGGGGAACACTGAAGCTTTCTTT. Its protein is CAGSRNQGNTEAFF.

This CDR3 is CATSTNPNYEQYF. In DNA, the CDR3 is TGTGCCACCTCGACTAACCCGAATTACGAGCAGTACTTC. The gene calls are TRBV7-2 and TRBJ2-7; TRBD2 might be the D (5 bases). There are 13 residues in the CDR3. CDR1 is SGHTA, CDR2 FQGNSA, per germline. V was pared by 10 bases and J by 4 bases, with 17 bases between.

CDR3 in amino acids: CAWSSLAGEQFF. The CDR3 DNA reads TGTGCCTGGAGTTCACTAGCTGGAGAGCAGTTCTTC. V gene TRBV30 combines with J gene TRBJ2-1, with D possibly matching TRBD2 (6 bases). This CDR3 has 12 residues. V was pared by 2 bases and J by 10 bases, with 12 bases between. Germline loops: CDR1 GTSNPN, CDR2 SVGIG (reference sequence).

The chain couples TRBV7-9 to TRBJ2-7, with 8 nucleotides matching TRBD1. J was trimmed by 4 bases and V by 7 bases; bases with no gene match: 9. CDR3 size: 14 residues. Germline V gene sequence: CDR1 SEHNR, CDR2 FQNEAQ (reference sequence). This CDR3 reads CASTPAGTGYEQYF. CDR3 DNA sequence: TGTGCCAGCACCCCCGCCGGGACAGGTTACGAGCAGTACTTC.

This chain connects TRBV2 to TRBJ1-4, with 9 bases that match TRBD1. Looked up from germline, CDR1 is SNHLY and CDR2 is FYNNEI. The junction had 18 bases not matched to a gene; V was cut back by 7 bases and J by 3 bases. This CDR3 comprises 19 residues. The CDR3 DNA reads TGTGCCAGCATTCCGATGTGGGGACAGGGAGAGTCGGCTAATGAAAAACTGTTTTTT. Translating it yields CASIPMWGQGESANEKLFF.

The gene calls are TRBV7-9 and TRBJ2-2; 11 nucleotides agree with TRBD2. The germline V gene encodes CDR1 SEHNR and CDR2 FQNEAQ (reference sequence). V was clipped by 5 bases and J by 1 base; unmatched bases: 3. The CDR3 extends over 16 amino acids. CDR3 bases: TGTGCCAGCAGCCCGACTAGCGGGATGAACACCGGGGAGCTGTTTTTT. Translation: CASSPTSGMNTGELFF.

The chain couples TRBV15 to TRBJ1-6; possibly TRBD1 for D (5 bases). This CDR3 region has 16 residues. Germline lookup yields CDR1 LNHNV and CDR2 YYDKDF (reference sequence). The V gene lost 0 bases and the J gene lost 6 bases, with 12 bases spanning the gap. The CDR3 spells CATSRDSGTANSPLHF. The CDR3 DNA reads TGTGCCACCAGCAGAGATAGCGGGACTGCTAATTCACCCCTCCACTTT. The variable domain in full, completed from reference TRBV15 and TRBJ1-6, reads DAMVIQNPRYQVTQFGKPVTLSCSQTLNHNVMYWYQQKSSQAPKLLFHYYDKDFNNEADTPDNFQSRRPNTSFCFLDIRSPGLGDTAMYLCATSRDSGTANSPLHFGNGTRLTVT.

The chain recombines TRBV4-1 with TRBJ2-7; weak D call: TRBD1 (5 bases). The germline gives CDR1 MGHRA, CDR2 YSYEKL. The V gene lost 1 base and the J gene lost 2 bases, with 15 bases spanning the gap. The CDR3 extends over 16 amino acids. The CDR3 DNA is TGCGCCAGCAGCCAAGTGTGGGGAAGGGGTACCTACGAGCAGTACTTC. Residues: CASSQVWGRGTYEQYF.

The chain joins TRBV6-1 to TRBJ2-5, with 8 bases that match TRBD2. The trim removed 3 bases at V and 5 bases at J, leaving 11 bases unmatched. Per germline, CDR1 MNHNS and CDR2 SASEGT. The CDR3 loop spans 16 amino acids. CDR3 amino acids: CASSEIGRGGRETQYF. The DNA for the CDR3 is TGTGCCAGCAGTGAGATCGGACGGGGGGGCCGGGAGACCCAGTACTTC.

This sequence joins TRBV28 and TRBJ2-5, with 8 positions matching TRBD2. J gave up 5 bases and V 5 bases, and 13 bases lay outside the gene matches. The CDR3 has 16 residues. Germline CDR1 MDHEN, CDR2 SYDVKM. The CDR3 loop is CASSLSAGEMGETQYF. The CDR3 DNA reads TGTGCCAGCAGTCTTTCAGCGGGAGAGATGGGGGAGACCCAGTACTTC.

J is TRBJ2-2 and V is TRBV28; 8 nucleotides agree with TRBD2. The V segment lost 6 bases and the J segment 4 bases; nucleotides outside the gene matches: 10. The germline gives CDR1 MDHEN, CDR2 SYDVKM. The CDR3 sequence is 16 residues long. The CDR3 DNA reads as TGTGCCAGCAGCAGAGCGGGAGCCACGGGCACCGGGGAGCTGTTTTTT. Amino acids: CASSRAGATGTGELFF.

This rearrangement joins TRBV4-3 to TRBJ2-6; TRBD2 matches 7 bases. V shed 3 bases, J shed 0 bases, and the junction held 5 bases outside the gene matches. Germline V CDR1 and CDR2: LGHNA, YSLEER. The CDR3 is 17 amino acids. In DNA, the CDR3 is TGCGCCAGCAGCCAGCCGGGGGGACCCTCTGGGGCCAACGTCCTGACTTTC. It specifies CASSQPGGPSGANVLTF.

The CDR3 bases are TGTGCCAGTAGCACCGGGATTTACTATGGCTACACCTTC. As protein: CASSTGIYYGYTF. The chain carries TRBV19 and TRBJ1-2; D not certain. Deletions cut 6 bases from V and 3 bases from J, with 11 bases between. CDR3 length: 13 residues. Germline CDR1 and CDR2: LNHDA and SQIVND (reference sequence).

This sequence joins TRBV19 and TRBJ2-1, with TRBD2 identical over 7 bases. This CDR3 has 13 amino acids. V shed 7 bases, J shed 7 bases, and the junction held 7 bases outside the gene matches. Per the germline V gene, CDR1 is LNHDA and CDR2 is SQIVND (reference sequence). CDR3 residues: CASTQGLSNEQFF. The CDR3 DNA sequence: TGTGCCAGTACCCAGGGACTATCGAATGAGCAGTTCTTC.

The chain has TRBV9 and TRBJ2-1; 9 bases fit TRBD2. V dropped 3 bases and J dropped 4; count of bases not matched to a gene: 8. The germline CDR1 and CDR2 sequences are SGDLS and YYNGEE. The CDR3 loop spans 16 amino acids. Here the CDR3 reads CASSAPVSGGYNEQFF. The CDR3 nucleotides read TGTGCCAGCAGCGCCCCGGTTAGCGGGGGTTACAATGAGCAGTTCTTC.

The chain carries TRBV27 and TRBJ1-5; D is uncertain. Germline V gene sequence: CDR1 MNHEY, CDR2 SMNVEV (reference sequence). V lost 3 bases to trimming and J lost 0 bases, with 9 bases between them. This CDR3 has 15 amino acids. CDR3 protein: CASSFTPYSNQPQHF. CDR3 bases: TGTGCCAGCAGTTTCACTCCTTATAGCAATCAGCCCCAGCATTTT.

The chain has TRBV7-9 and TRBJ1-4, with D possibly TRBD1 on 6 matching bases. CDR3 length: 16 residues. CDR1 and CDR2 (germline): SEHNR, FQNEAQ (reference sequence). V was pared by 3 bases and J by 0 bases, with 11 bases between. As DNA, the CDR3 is TGTGCCAGCAGCTTGGACAGCCTTTCAACTAATGAAAAACTGTTTTTT. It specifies CASSLDSLSTNEKLFF.

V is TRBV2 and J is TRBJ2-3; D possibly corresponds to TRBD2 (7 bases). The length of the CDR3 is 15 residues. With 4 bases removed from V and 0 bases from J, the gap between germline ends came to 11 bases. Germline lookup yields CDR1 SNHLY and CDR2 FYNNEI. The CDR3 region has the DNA TGTGCCAGCAGTGCAAGGGGGGGGAGCACAGATACGCAGTATTTT. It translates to CASSARGGSTDTQYF.

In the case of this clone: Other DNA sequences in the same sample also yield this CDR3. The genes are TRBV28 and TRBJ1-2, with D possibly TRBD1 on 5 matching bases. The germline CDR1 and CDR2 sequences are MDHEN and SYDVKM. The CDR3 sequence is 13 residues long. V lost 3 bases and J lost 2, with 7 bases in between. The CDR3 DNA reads TGTGCCAGCAGTTTGGGGCAGAACTATGGCTACACCTTC. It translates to CASSLGQNYGYTF.

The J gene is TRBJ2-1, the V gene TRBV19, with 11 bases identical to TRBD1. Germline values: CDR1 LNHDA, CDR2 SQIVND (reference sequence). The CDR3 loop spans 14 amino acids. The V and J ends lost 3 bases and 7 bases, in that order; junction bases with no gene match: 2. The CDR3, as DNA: TGTGCCAGTAGTATCTGGGACAGGGGGAATGAGCAGTTCTTC. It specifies CASSIWDRGNEQFF.

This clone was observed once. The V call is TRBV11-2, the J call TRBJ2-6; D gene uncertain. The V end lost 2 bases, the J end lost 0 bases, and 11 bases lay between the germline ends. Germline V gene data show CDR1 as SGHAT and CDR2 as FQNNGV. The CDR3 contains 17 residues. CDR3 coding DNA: TGTGCCAGCAGCTTAAGGTTTGGGCCCTCTGGGGCCAACGTCCTGACTTTC. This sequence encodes CASSLRFGPSGANVLTF. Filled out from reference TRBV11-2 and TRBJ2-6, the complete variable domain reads EAGVAQSPRYKIIEKRQSVAFWCNPISGHATLYWYQQILGQGPKLLIQFQNNGVVDDSQLPKDRFSAERLKGVDSTLKIQPAKLEDSAVYLCASSLRFGPSGANVLTFGAGSRLTVL.